Following are 5 T cell receptor beta chains from one sample sequenced in a study of T cell responses to AZD1222 COVID-19 vaccine. Here immunoSEQ multiplex PCR was the method, and the copy in TCRdb shows in-frame clones only, minus some. The sample lists 100,000 to 150,000 clones, about 90% occurring once. The material sequenced was peripheral blood, taken on day 0 of AZD1222 vaccination. Receptors were obtained from an adult in good health.

The chain is built from TRBV6-5 and TRBJ1-1; unclear D gene. The CDR3 is 11 residues long. V lost 5 bases to trimming and J lost 3 bases, with 4 bases between them. Germline V gene lookup returns CDR1 MNHEY and CDR2 SVGAGI. The CDR3 loop is CASSQYTEAFF. The CDR3 DNA reads TGTGCCAGCAGTCAGTACACTGAAGCTTTCTTT.

This chain uses TRBV15 with TRBJ1-5; D not certain. Trimming took 0 bases from V and 8 from J, leaving 11 bases between them. Germline CDR1 reads LNHNV; CDR2 reads YYDKDF (reference sequence). The CDR3 has 14 residues. The CDR3, as DNA: TGTGCCACCAGCAGAGATTACGCGAGGGAGCCCCAGCATTTT. Translating it yields CATSRDYAREPQHF.

This chain uses TRBV5-6 with TRBJ2-7; 8 positions match TRBD2. CDR3 length: 14 amino acids. Per germline, CDR1 SGHDT and CDR2 YYEEEE. V lost 3 bases and J lost 2; bases outside the gene matches: 4. CDR3 sequence (DNA): TGTGCCAGCAGCTCCTTAGCGGGACCCTACGAGCAGTACTTC. Its protein is CASSSLAGPYEQYF.

The gene calls are TRBV27 and TRBJ2-5; TRBD1 is a possible D gene (5 bases). The V gene lost 5 bases and the J gene lost 2 bases, with 18 bases spanning the gap. CDR1 is MNHEY and CDR2 is SMNVEV in the germline V gene (reference sequence). The CDR3 totals 16 residues. CDR3 in amino acids: CASSLRWTRSQETQYF. As DNA, the CDR3 is TGTGCCAGCAGTCTCAGATGGACACGATCTCAAGAGACCCAGTACTTC.

The chain has TRBV7-8 and TRBJ2-3; 7 nucleotides match TRBD1. This CDR3 is built from 13 residues. Trimming cost V 5 bases and J 4 bases; bases outside gene matches: 3. Germline V lookup: CDR1 SGHVS, CDR2 FQNEAQ. The CDR3 region has the DNA TGTGCCAGCAGCAGCGACAGGGCAGATACGCAGTATTTT. Protein product: CASSSDRADTQYF.